The 29 T cell receptor beta chains presented below share a single source sample, sequenced in a study of blood T cell repertoires in COVID-19. Sequencing used immunoSEQ multiplex PCR; TCRdb keeps in-frame clones, though not all of them. The table includes about 400,000 clones, approximately 86% detected once. Material for sequencing was peripheral blood. The source is a woman aged 60-70 years with COVID-19, enrolled during active disease.

The gene calls are TRBV28 and TRBJ1-2, with D uncertain. V was cut by 10 bases and J by 4 bases, with 16 bases left in between. The CDR3 is 13 amino acids. Per germline, CDR1 MDHEN and CDR2 SYDVKM. This CDR3 reads CATTRGTPYGYTF. The CDR3 DNA reads TGTGCCACTACGCGGGGAACGCCCTATGGCTACACCTTC.

V usage is TRBV7-9 and J usage is TRBJ1-5, with 9 bases that match TRBD1. Germline lookup yields CDR1 SEHNR and CDR2 FQNEAQ (reference sequence). V was clipped by 4 bases and J by 2 bases; unmatched bases: 3. The CDR3 contains 15 residues. CDR3 bases: TGTGCCAGCAGCTGGGACAGGGAGCGCAATCAGCCCCAGCATTTT. Translated, it gives CASSWDRERNQPQHF.

The V call is TRBV3-1 (or the pseudogene TRBV3-2), the J call TRBJ1-2, with D possibly TRBD1 on 5 matching bases. This CDR3 is 14 amino acids long. The V gene's germline CDR1 is LGHDT and CDR2 YNNKEL (reference sequence). Trimming removed 4 bases from V and 7 bases from J, with 16 bases in between. The CDR3 sequence is CASSLGQGGFGYTF. The CDR3 DNA reads TGTGCCAGCAGCCTGGGCCAGGGAGGTTTTGGCTACACCTTC.

The chain links TRBV11-3 to TRBJ2-7; 9 positions match TRBD2. The CDR3 consists of 15 residues. V was clipped by 6 bases and J by 1 base; unmatched bases: 7. Germline V gene sequence: CDR1 SGHNT, CDR2 YENEEA. The CDR3 DNA sequence: TGTGCCAGCAGTCGCAGCGGGGGGAAATCCTACGAGCAGTACTTC. It translates to CASSRSGGKSYEQYF.

This clone was seen a few times. The chain joins TRBV7-9 to TRBJ1-1, with a tentative D call TRBD1 (5 bases). This CDR3 has 13 residues. Germline-derived CDR1 and CDR2 are SEHNR and FQNEAQ (reference sequence). Trimming cost V 7 bases and J 5 bases, with 14 bases left between them. CDR3 sequence: CASTLGGRTEAFF. CDR3 in DNA: TGTGCCAGCACCCTCGGGGGGAGAACTGAAGCTTTCTTT.

V is TRBV11-2 and J is TRBJ2-2, with 9 bases matching TRBD1. CDR3 length: 15 amino acids. Germline loops: CDR1 SGHAT, CDR2 FQNNGV. Trimming removed 5 bases from V and 3 bases from J; junction bases left unmatched: 4. The CDR3 coding sequence is TGTGCCAGCAGCCAGTGGGACAGGGACACCGGGGAGCTGTTTTTT. Translation: CASSQWDRDTGELFF.

This chain uses TRBV27 with TRBJ1-5; 8 positions match TRBD1. Per germline, CDR1 MNHEY and CDR2 SMNVEV (reference sequence). The J segment lost 6 bases and the V segment lost 4 bases, leaving 8 bases of the junction unmatched. The length of the CDR3 is 15 residues. The CDR3 region has the DNA TGTGCCAGCAGTTCCTCAGGGGGCTGGGTTCAGCCCCAGCATTTT. It yields the protein CASSSSGGWVQPQHF.

This chain connects TRBV7-9 to TRBJ1-2; TRBD1 matches at 10 bases. Trimming removed 4 bases from V and 5 bases from J; junction bases left unmatched: 7. In germline, CDR1 is SEHNR, CDR2 FQNEAQ (reference sequence). CDR3 length: 15 residues. The CDR3 DNA reads TGTGCCAGCAGCTCTGGGACAGGGGATGGGTATGGCTACACCTTC. This gives the protein CASSSGTGDGYGYTF.

The V gene is TRBV6-2 or TRBV6-3, the J gene TRBJ2-7; TRBD2 agrees at 8 bases. CDR3 length: 14 residues. V shed 6 bases, J shed 3 bases, and the junction held 7 bases outside the gene matches. CDR1 is MNHEY, CDR2 SVGEGT, per germline. CDR3 bases: TGTGCCAGCAGGTACGGGGGGGCGATCTACGAGCAGTACTTC. This gives the protein CASRYGGAIYEQYF.

The chain uses TRBV29-1 and TRBJ1-1; no clear D gene. The V end lost 7 bases, the J end lost 5 bases, and 11 bases lay between the germline ends. The CDR3 contains 11 residues. CDR1 and CDR2 from the germline V gene are SQVTM and ANQGSEA. The CDR3 protein is CSALRGTEAFF. The DNA for the CDR3 is TGCAGCGCTCTCAGAGGGACTGAAGCTTTCTTT.

This clone was observed a single time. DNA for the CDR3: TGTGCCAGCAGCGTACTCGGGACTAGCGGCCGGGATGAGCAGTTCTTC. Translation: CASSVLGTSGRDEQFF. The chain has TRBV9 and TRBJ2-1; 11 bases match TRBD2. Per the germline V gene, CDR1 is SGDLS and CDR2 is YYNGEE. V lost 1 base to trimming and J lost 8 bases; unmatched junction nucleotides: 8. The CDR3 spans 16 residues.

This chain connects TRBV11-2 to TRBJ2-1, with D perhaps matching TRBD1 (5 bases). The germline V gene has CDR1 SGHAT and CDR2 FQNNGV. The CDR3 contains 16 residues. The V end lost 2 bases, the J end lost 2 bases, and 13 bases lay between the germline ends. The CDR3 region is CASSLRSGIPYNEQFF. CDR3 DNA sequence: TGTGCCAGCAGCTTAAGGTCAGGGATACCCTACAATGAGCAGTTCTTC.

The V and J genes are TRBV12-3 or TRBV12-4 and TRBJ1-1; D call uncertain. This CDR3 comprises 13 residues. The V and J ends lost 5 bases and 1 base respectively, with 8 bases between them. The CDR3 protein is CASSTFENTEAFF. The CDR3 DNA reads TGTGCCAGCAGTACATTCGAGAACACTGAAGCTTTCTTT.

This clone turned up a few times. This chain connects TRBV9 to TRBJ2-5; D is perhaps TRBD2 (6 bases). CDR3 length equals 15 residues. The germline V and J ends were trimmed by 2 bases and 3 bases, with 14 bases remaining between them. From germline, CDR1 is SGDLS and CDR2 YYNGEE. DNA for the CDR3: TGTGCCAGCAGCGTCGGAGGGATCGTTGAAGAGACCCAGTACTTC. It yields the protein CASSVGGIVEETQYF.

The chain recombines TRBV18 with TRBJ1-2, with 8 positions matching TRBD1. CDR1 is KGHSH, CDR2 LQKENI, per germline. CDR3 size: 14 residues. The J segment lost 8 bases and the V segment lost 3 bases, leaving 8 bases of the junction unmatched. CDR3 region: CASSPPGQGTGYTF. In nucleotides, the CDR3 is TGTGCCAGCTCACCCCCCGGACAGGGTACAGGCTACACCTTC.

The rearrangement links TRBV6-4 to TRBJ1-6; a possible D gene is TRBD1 (6 bases). Germline V gene lookup returns CDR1 MRHNA and CDR2 SNTAGT. The CDR3 is 13 amino acids. V was pared by 4 bases and J by 9 bases, with 10 bases between. CDR3 DNA: TGTGCCAGCAGTGCGGACAGTGTTTCACCCCTCCACTTT. Encoded protein: CASSADSVSPLHF.

This chain joins TRBV7-2 and TRBJ2-7; the D gene is possibly TRBD1 (5 bases). V lost 5 bases, J lost 2 bases, and 13 bases lay in between. This CDR3 is built from 14 residues. Germline V gene sequence: CDR1 SGHTA, CDR2 FQGNSA. CDR3 nucleotides: TGTGCCAGCAGCCCGTTAACAGGAGCCTACGAGCAGTACTTC. Its protein product is CASSPLTGAYEQYF.

The rearrangement uses TRBV12-5 and TRBJ1-6; D remains ambiguous. The V gene lost 7 bases and the J gene lost 7 bases, with 11 bases spanning the gap. This CDR3 comprises 13 residues. CDR1 is LGHNT, CDR2 FRNRAP, per germline. CDR3 DNA sequence: TGTGCTAGTGCCGTGGGCTGGAATTCACCCCTCCACTTT. Its translation is CASAVGWNSPLHF.

The chain couples TRBV7-9 to TRBJ2-7; maybe TRBD1 (6 bases). V lost 5 bases and J lost 6, with 20 bases in between. The CDR3 loop spans 15 amino acids. Germline V gives CDR1 SEHNR, CDR2 FQNEAQ (reference sequence). The chain's CDR3 is CASSTARETGTEQYF. In DNA form, the CDR3 reads TGTGCCAGCAGCACTGCCCGGGAAACAGGGACCGAGCAGTACTTC.

This clone has a single count. CDR3 residues: CAWSYGNTEAFF. The CDR3 bases are TGTGCCTGGAGCTATGGGAACACTGAAGCTTTCTTT. This chain links TRBV30 with TRBJ1-1, with D hard to call. From germline, CDR1 is GTSNPN and CDR2 SVGIG (reference sequence). V dropped 3 bases and J dropped 1 base, with 6 bases sitting between them. This CDR3 region has 12 residues.

The J gene is TRBJ2-3, the V gene TRBV5-4; TRBD1 agrees at 8 bases. With 4 bases clipped from V and 5 bases from J, the junction kept 6 bases outside the gene matches. This CDR3 is 14 amino acids long. Germline CDR1 SGHNT, CDR2 YYREEE (reference sequence). The CDR3 loop is CASSPDRVKDTQYF. The CDR3 nucleotides read TGTGCCAGCAGCCCGGACAGGGTCAAAGATACGCAGTATTTT.

This clone was seen a few times. This chain joins TRBV2 and TRBJ1-5; TRBD1 matches at 7 bases. Germline CDR1 SNHLY, CDR2 FYNNEI. The junction had 4 bases not matched to a gene; V was cut back by 5 bases and J by 6 bases. CDR3 size: 13 residues. DNA for the CDR3: TGTGCCAGCAGTCAGGGGGGCGGTCAGCCCCAGCATTTT. As protein: CASSQGGGQPQHF.

The gene calls are TRBV2 and TRBJ1-5; D unclear. CDR1 and CDR2 from the germline V gene are SNHLY and FYNNEI. V gave up 6 bases and J gave up 7 bases, with 13 bases separating them. CDR3 size: 13 residues. The CDR3 loop reads CASSGEMGQPQHF. For the CDR3, the DNA is TGTGCCAGCAGCGGGGAGATGGGACAGCCCCAGCATTTT.

This clone occurred once. The chain employs TRBV2 and TRBJ1-2; 10 nucleotides line up with TRBD1. Germline V gives CDR1 SNHLY, CDR2 FYNNEI. The CDR3 sequence is 15 residues long. With V trimmed by 6 bases and J by 4 bases, 8 bases remained unmatched. The CDR3 nucleotides are TGTGCCAGCAGGGTGACAGGGGGCGCGGTCTATGGCTACACCTTC. This gives the protein CASRVTGGAVYGYTF.

The chain has TRBV7-3 and TRBJ2-5, with TRBD2 matching 15 bases. The length of the CDR3 is 17 residues. With V trimmed by 3 bases and J by 2 bases, 4 bases remained unmatched. Germline V gene data show CDR1 as SGHTA and CDR2 as FQGTGA. CDR3 loop: CASSLGLAGGLQETQYF. The CDR3 DNA is TGTGCCAGCAGCTTGGGACTAGCGGGGGGTTTACAAGAGACCCAGTACTTC.

The rearrangement uses TRBV2 and TRBJ2-7, with a tentative D call TRBD1 (5 bases). Germline V lookup: CDR1 SNHLY, CDR2 FYNNEI. Trimming shortened V by 2 bases and J by 4 bases, and 12 bases separated the two germline ends. CDR3 length: 14 amino acids. CDR3 coding DNA: TGTGCCAGCAGTGAACAGGGAATATTGTACGAGCAGTACTTC. It is translated as CASSEQGILYEQYF.

The chain recombines TRBV12-5 with TRBJ2-1; 8 nucleotides agree with TRBD1. From germline, CDR1 is LGHNT and CDR2 FRNRAP. The CDR3 totals 14 residues. The J segment lost 2 bases and the V segment lost 6 bases, leaving 3 bases of the junction unmatched. CDR3 region: CASGRTGPYNEQFF. The CDR3 DNA reads TGTGCTAGTGGACGGACAGGGCCCTACAATGAGCAGTTCTTC.

The chain links TRBV6-5 to TRBJ2-2; the D is unclear. CDR3 length: 14 residues. V was shortened by 5 bases and J by 6 bases, with 13 bases between the two germline ends. CDR1 and CDR2 from the germline V gene are MNHEY and SVGAGI. The CDR3: CASSPPSSAGELFF. CDR3 nucleotides: TGTGCCAGCAGTCCCCCTTCGTCGGCCGGGGAGCTGTTTTTT.

V gene TRBV6-2 or TRBV6-3 combines with J gene TRBJ2-1; 7 nucleotides match TRBD1. V lost 6 bases and J lost 12; bases outside the gene matches: 17. Germline V lookup: CDR1 MNHEY, CDR2 SVGEGT. The CDR3 length is 15 residues. The CDR3 spells CASSTQGPSLGGQFF. CDR3 DNA sequence: TGTGCCAGCAGCACACAGGGGCCTAGCCTTGGGGGGCAGTTCTTC.